This record looks at one T cell receptor beta chain sequence and its context. Every patient had mismatch repair deficiency by PCR or immunohistochemistry. Profiled with immunoSEQ multiplex PCR; TCRdb holds only in-frame clones, not every one. The repertoire consists of about 68,000 clones, with 78% occurring once and the leading ten covering 4.5% to 7%. This sample was taken from a study of PD-1 blockade in mismatch repair-deficient tumors. Study information: Patients had more than ten mismatch repair-deficient cancer types, all previously treated and progressing.

CDR3 size: 16 residues. V gave up 3 bases and J gave up 0 bases, with 13 bases separating them. Per germline, CDR1 SGHTA and CDR2 FQGTGA. This specimen consisted of peripheral blood, obtained 2 weeks after starting pembrolizumab. This clonotype was obtained from an adult with mismatch repair-deficient cancer. The genes are TRBV7-3 and TRBJ2-3, with unresolved D. CDR3 coding DNA: TGTGCCAGCAGCTTCGACTCAGGCCTTAGCACAGATACGCAGTATTTT. Its protein product is CASSFDSGLSTDTQYF.